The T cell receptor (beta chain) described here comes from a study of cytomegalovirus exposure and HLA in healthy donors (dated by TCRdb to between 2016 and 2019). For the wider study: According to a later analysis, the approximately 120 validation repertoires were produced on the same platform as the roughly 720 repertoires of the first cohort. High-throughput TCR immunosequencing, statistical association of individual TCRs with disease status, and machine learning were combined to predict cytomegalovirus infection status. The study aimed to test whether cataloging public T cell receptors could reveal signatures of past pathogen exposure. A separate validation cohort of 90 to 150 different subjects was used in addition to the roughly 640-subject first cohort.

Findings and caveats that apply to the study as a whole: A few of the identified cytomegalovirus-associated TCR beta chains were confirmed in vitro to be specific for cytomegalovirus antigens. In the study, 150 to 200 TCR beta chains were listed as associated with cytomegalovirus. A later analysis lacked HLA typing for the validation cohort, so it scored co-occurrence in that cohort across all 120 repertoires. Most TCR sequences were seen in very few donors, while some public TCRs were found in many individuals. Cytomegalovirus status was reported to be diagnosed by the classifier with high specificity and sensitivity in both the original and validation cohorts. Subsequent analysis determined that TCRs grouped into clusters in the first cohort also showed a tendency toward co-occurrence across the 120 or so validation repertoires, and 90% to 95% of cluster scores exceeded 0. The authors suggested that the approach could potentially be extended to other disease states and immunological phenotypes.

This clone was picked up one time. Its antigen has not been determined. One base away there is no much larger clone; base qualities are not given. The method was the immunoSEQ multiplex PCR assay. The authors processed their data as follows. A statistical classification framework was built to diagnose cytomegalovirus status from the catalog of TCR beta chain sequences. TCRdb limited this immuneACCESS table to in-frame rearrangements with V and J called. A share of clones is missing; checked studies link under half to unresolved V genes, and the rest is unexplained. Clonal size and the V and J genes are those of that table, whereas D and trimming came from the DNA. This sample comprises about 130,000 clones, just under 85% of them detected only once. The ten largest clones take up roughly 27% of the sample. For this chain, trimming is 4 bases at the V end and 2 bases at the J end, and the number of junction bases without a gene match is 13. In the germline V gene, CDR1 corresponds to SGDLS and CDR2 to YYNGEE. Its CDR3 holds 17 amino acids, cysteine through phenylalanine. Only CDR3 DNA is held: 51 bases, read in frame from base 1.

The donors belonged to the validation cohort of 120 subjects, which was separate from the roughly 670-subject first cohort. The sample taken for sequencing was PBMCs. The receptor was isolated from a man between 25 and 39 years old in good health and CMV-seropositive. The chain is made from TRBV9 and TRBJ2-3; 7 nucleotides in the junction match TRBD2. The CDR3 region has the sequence CASSLRPGGDFTDTQYF. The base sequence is TGTGCCAGCAGCCTGCGACCTGGGGGGGACTTCACAGATACGCAGTATTTT.